Listed below are T cell receptor beta chains from one sample, sequenced in a study of blood T cell repertoires in COVID-19. Generated by immunoSEQ multiplex PCR, the TCRdb table keeps only in-frame clones and is missing some. The table lists tens of thousands of clones, around 87% of them singletons, with about 17% in the top ten. The specimen sequenced was peripheral blood. These receptors originate from a human donor in a cohort sampled during active COVID-19. Both conserved end residues are part of each CDR3. Each record gives: V gene, J gene, clone size, D gene, CDR3 protein, CDR3 DNA. D genes are given only for firm matches. For some rows the clone size is stated as once, few or many, or as a class when expanded; others skip it.

V: TRBV11-3; J: TRBJ1-4; size: .; D: .; CDR3: CASSLEPGSRAGEKLFF; DNA: TGTGCCAGCAGCTTAGAACCGGGCTCCAGAGCGGGTGAAAAACTGTTTTTT
V: TRBV6-5; J: TRBJ1-4; size: .; D: TRBD1; CDR3: CASSLGTGGNEKLFF; DNA: TGTGCCAGCAGCCTTGGGACAGGGGGCAACGAAAAACTGTTTTTT
V: TRBV15; J: TRBJ2-2; size: .; D: TRBD1; CDR3: CATSSPGTANTGELFF; DNA: TGTGCCACCAGCAGCCCCGGGACAGCTAACACCGGGGAGCTGTTTTTT
V: TRBV4-2; J: TRBJ2-7; size: .; D: .; CDR3: CASRLPPYEQYF; DNA: TGTGCCAGCAGACTCCCACCTTACGAGCAGTACTTC
V: TRBV5-1; J: TRBJ1-1; size: .; D: .; CDR3: CASSLTTGTLNTEAFF; DNA: TGCGCCAGCAGTCTTACAACCGGGACACTGAACACTGAAGCTTTCTTT
V: TRBV4-1; J: TRBJ2-2; size: .; D: TRBD2; CDR3: CASSQAPGGAGGFTGELFF; DNA: TGCGCCAGCAGCCAAGCTCCGGGAGGAGCGGGGGGGTTCACCGGGGAGCTGTTTTTT
V: TRBV6-5; J: TRBJ2-2; size: .; D: .; CDR3: CASRLTSTGELFF; DNA: TGTGCCAGCAGGCTGACTAGTACCGGGGAGCTGTTTTTT
V: TRBV5-1; J: TRBJ2-1; size: .; D: TRBD1; CDR3: CASSFLPATGGTYNEQFF; DNA: TGCGCCAGCAGCTTTTTACCGGCGACAGGGGGTACTTACAATGAGCAGTTCTTC
V: TRBV4-3; J: TRBJ2-7; size: .; D: TRBD1; CDR3: CASSQDTQGDEQYF; DNA: TGCGCCAGCAGCCAAGACACACAGGGGGACGAGCAGTACTTC
V: TRBV6-5; J: TRBJ1-5; size: once; D: .; CDR3: CASSWGGDQPQHF; DNA: TGTGCCAGCAGTTGGGGGGGCGATCAGCCCCAGCATTTT
V: TRBV10-1; J: TRBJ1-3; size: .; D: .; CDR3: CASSESKGSSGNTIYF; DNA: TGCGCCAGCAGTGAGTCCAAAGGGAGCTCTGGAAACACCATATATTTT
V: TRBV19; J: TRBJ1-1; size: .; D: TRBD1; CDR3: CASSYRDRGDTEAFF; DNA: TGTGCCAGTAGTTACCGGGACAGGGGGGACACTGAAGCTTTCTTT
V: TRBV11-3; J: TRBJ2-7; size: .; D: TRBD1; CDR3: CASSSDRVDGEQYF; DNA: TGTGCCAGCAGCTCTGACAGGGTCGATGGCGAGCAGTACTTC
V: TRBV28; J: TRBJ1-1; size: .; D: TRBD1; CDR3: CASVTGGTEAFF; DNA: TGTGCCAGTGTCACAGGGGGAACTGAAGCTTTCTTT
V: TRBV14; J: TRBJ1-6; size: .; D: .; CDR3: CASSPQTGNSPLHF; DNA: TGTGCCAGCAGCCCCCAGACGGGGAATTCACCCCTCCACTTT
V: TRBV20-1; J: TRBJ2-2; size: .; D: .; CDR3: CSASYGGSTGELFF; DNA: TGCAGTGCTAGTTACGGGGGAAGCACCGGGGAGCTGTTTTTT
V: TRBV3-1/TRBV3-2; J: TRBJ2-3; size: .; D: TRBD1; CDR3: CASGDRGSHTDTQYF; DNA: TGTGCCAGCGGAGACAGGGGATCTCACACAGATACGCAGTATTTT
V: TRBV9; J: TRBJ2-5; size: .; D: TRBD2; CDR3: CASRARGEETQYF; DNA: TGTGCCAGCAGGGCGCGGGGGGAAGAGACCCAGTACTTC
V: TRBV6-5; J: TRBJ1-1; size: .; D: TRBD1; CDR3: CASSKTGRLTEAFF; DNA: TGTGCCAGCTCCAAGACAGGGCGTCTGACTGAAGCTTTCTTT
V: TRBV5-1; J: TRBJ2-3; size: .; D: TRBD2; CDR3: CASSSSGRNTQYF; DNA: TGCGCCAGCAGTTCTAGCGGACGAAATACGCAGTATTTT
V: TRBV28; J: TRBJ2-1; size: .; D: .; CDR3: CASSLNPEKQFF; DNA: TGTGCCAGCAGTTTAAATCCAGAAAAGCAGTTCTTC
V: TRBV4-1; J: TRBJ2-1; size: .; D: TRBD2; CDR3: CASSQVTSGGPRKFF; DNA: TGCGCCAGCAGCCAAGTAACATCGGGGGGGCCTAGGAAGTTCTTC
V: TRBV7-2; J: TRBJ1-2; size: .; D: .; CDR3: CASSPAGGYGYTF; DNA: TGTGCCAGCAGCCCAGCGGGGGGCTATGGCTACACCTTC
V: TRBV7-6; J: TRBJ2-3; size: .; D: TRBD2; CDR3: CASSLVLLAGAGDTQYF; DNA: TGTGCCAGCAGCTTAGTTCTCCTAGCGGGGGCCGGAGATACGCAGTATTTT
V: TRBV3-1/TRBV3-2; J: TRBJ2-1; size: .; D: TRBD2; CDR3: CASSQFGTSPSYNEQFF; DNA: TGTGCCAGCAGCCAATTCGGGACTAGCCCCTCCTACAATGAGCAGTTCTTC
V: TRBV5-8; J: TRBJ1-2; size: .; D: TRBD1; CDR3: CASSLGRTGDYGYTF; DNA: TGTGCCAGCAGCTTGGGCCGGACAGGGGACTATGGCTACACCTTC
V: TRBV12-3/TRBV12-4; J: TRBJ1-5; size: many; D: .; CDR3: CASRARENQPQHF; DNA: TGTGCCAGCAGGGCCCGGGAGAATCAGCCCCAGCATTTT
V: TRBV15; J: TRBJ1-1; size: once; D: .; CDR3: CATSRGQGSEAFF; DNA: TGTGCCACCAGCAGGGGGCAGGGCTCTGAAGCTTTCTTT
V: TRBV7-9; J: TRBJ2-7; size: .; D: .; CDR3: CASRGDISYEQYF; DNA: TGTGCCAGCAGGGGGGACATCTCCTACGAGCAGTACTTC
V: TRBV20-1; J: TRBJ1-5; size: .; D: .; CDR3: CSASNRNQPQHF; DNA: TGCAGTGCTAGTAACCGGAATCAGCCCCAGCATTTT
V: TRBV6-5; J: TRBJ1-1; size: .; D: .; CDR3: CASSFRGTEAFF; DNA: TGTGCCAGCAGTTTCAGGGGTACTGAAGCTTTCTTT
V: TRBV18; J: TRBJ2-6; size: .; D: TRBD2; CDR3: CASSPPGRAGANVLTF; DNA: TGTGCCAGCTCACCACCGGGGAGGGCCGGGGCCAACGTCCTGACTTTC
V: TRBV12-3/TRBV12-4; J: TRBJ1-1; size: .; D: .; CDR3: CASRFSNTEAFF; DNA: TGTGCCAGCAGATTCTCGAACACTGAAGCTTTCTTT
V: TRBV18; J: TRBJ1-4; size: .; D: .; CDR3: CASSPTGVLGNEKLFF; DNA: TGTGCCAGCTCACCTACGGGGGTCCTGGGGAATGAAAAACTGTTTTTT
V: TRBV28; J: TRBJ2-2; size: .; D: TRBD1; CDR3: CASSPGGQGITGELFF; DNA: TGTGCCAGCAGTCCCGGGGGACAGGGGATAACCGGGGAGCTGTTTTTT
V: TRBV3-1/TRBV3-2; J: TRBJ2-1; size: .; D: .; CDR3: CASSQVQGDFNDEQFF; DNA: TGTGCCAGCAGCCAAGTGCAGGGTGACTTTAATGATGAGCAGTTCTTC
V: TRBV18; J: TRBJ1-5; size: .; D: .; CDR3: CASIREGDPGNQPQHF; DNA: TGTGCCAGCATCCGGGAGGGGGACCCTGGCAATCAGCCCCAGCATTTT
V: TRBV30; J: TRBJ1-2; size: .; D: TRBD1; CDR3: CAWSRMGQARGYTF; DNA: TGTGCCTGGAGTCGAATGGGACAGGCCCGGGGCTACACCTTC
V: TRBV18; J: TRBJ2-1; size: .; D: .; CDR3: CASSSRDIKQFF; DNA: TGTGCCAGCTCCTCAAGGGACATTAAGCAGTTCTTC
V: TRBV7-2; J: TRBJ2-7; size: .; D: .; CDR3: CASSPPRDTRQYF; DNA: TGTGCCAGCAGTCCTCCCCGGGACACGAGGCAGTACTTC
V: TRBV2; J: TRBJ2-1; size: .; D: .; CDR3: CASSDLTSITYNEQFF; DNA: TGTGCCAGCAGTGACTTGACTAGTATAACTTACAATGAGCAGTTCTTC
V: TRBV6-4; J: TRBJ1-2; size: .; D: TRBD1; CDR3: CASSDRPGQGASGYTF; DNA: TGTGCCAGCAGTGACCGACCGGGACAGGGGGCAAGTGGCTACACCTTC
V: TRBV7-8; J: TRBJ2-5; size: .; D: TRBD2; CDR3: CASSDSGGDQETQYF; DNA: TGTGCCAGCAGCGATAGCGGGGGGGACCAAGAGACCCAGTACTTC
V: TRBV7-6; J: TRBJ2-3; size: .; D: .; CDR3: CASSLRSVTDTQYF; DNA: TGTGCCAGCAGCTTGCGGTCTGTCACAGATACGCAGTATTTT
V: TRBV6-5; J: TRBJ2-7; size: .; D: TRBD1; CDR3: CAAARGMTYEQYF; DNA: TGTGCCGCCGCCAGGGGGATGACCTACGAGCAGTACTTC
V: TRBV27; J: TRBJ2-2; size: .; D: .; CDR3: CASHLGNTGELFF; DNA: TGTGCCAGCCATCTAGGAAACACCGGGGAGCTGTTTTTT
V: TRBV5-1; J: TRBJ1-3; size: once; D: .; CDR3: CASSSSTVGSGNTIYF; DNA: TGCGCCAGCAGCTCCTCGACAGTAGGCTCTGGAAACACCATATATTTT
V: TRBV23-1; J: TRBJ2-2; size: .; D: .; CDR3: CASSQISPKGGESAGELFF; DNA: TGCGCCAGCAGTCAAATCTCCCCGAAAGGCGGGGAATCGGCCGGGGAGCTGTTTTTT
V: TRBV30; J: TRBJ1-1; size: .; D: TRBD1; CDR3: CAAHRGENTEAFF; DNA: TGTGCCGCTCACAGGGGGGAGAACACTGAAGCTTTCTTT